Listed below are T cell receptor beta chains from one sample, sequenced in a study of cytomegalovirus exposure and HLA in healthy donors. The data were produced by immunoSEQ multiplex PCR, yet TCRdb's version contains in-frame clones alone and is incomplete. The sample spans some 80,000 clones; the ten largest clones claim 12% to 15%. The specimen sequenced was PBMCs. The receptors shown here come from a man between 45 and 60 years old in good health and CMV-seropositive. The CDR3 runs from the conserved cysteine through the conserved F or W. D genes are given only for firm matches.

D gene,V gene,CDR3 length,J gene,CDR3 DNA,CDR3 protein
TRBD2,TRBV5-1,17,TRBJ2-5,TGCGCCAGCAGCTACATGCCGTCTAGCGGGGGAGAAGAGACCCAGTACTTC,CASSYMPSSGGEETQYF
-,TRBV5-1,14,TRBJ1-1,TGCGCCAGCAGCGTATTAGGGGTAGACACTGAAGCTTTCTTT,CASSVLGVDTEAFF
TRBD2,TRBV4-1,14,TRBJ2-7,TGCGCCAGCAGCCAAGACCGGGGGGTTTACGAGCAGTACTTC,CASSQDRGVYEQYF
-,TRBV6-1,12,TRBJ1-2,TGTGCCAGCACATCATTGAACTATGGCTACACCTTC,CASTSLNYGYTF
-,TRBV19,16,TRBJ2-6,TGTGCCAGTAGTATAGTAGCTTTCTCTGGGGCCAACGTCCTGACTTTC,CASSIVAFSGANVLTF
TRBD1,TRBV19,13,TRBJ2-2,TGTGCCAGCCGGGACAGGGAAACCGGGGAGCTGTTTTTT,CASRDRETGELFF
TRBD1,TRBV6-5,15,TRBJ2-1,TGTGCCAGCAGTCAGGGACAGCCGGACTACAATGAGCAGTTCTTC,CASSQGQPDYNEQFF
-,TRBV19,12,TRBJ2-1,TGTGCCAGTAGTATCCCACAGGGTGAGGAATTCTTC,CASSIPQGEEFF
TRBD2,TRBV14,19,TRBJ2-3,TGTGCCAGCAGCCAAGACCCTCCCATGCTAGCGGGGAGCACAGATACGCAGTATTTT,CASSQDPPMLAGSTDTQYF
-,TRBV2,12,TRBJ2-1,TGTGCCAGCAGGGGGGACATCGGTGAGCAGTTCTTC,CASRGDIGEQFF
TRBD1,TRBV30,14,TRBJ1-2,TGTGCCTGGGCCGGGACAGGGATAGGCTGGGGCTACACCTTC,CAWAGTGIGWGYTF
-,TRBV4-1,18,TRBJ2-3,TGCGCCAGCAGCCTAAGCTCACTCCTGCCGGGAGCCACAGATACGCAGTATTTT,CASSLSSLLPGATDTQYF
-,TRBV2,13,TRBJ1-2,TGTGCCAGCAGTGAAGCAGGGGTCGGAGGCTACACCTTC,CASSEAGVGGYTF
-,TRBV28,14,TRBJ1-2,TGTGCCAGCACGCCGGCCGGGGATTGGACTGGCTACACCTTC,CASTPAGDWTGYTF
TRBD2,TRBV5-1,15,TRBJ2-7,TGCGCCAGCAGCCCTCGGACTAGCGGAGACTACGAGCAGTACTTC,CASSPRTSGDYEQYF
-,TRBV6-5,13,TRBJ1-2,TGTGCCAGCAGCGTAGAAGTTAACTATGGCTACACCTTC,CASSVEVNYGYTF
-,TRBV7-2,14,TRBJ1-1,TGTGCCAGCAGCTTAAGGAGTTTGAACACTGAAGCTTTCTTT,CASSLRSLNTEAFF
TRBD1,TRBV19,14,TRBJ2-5,TGTGCCAGTAGTCCGGGACAGGCTGTTGAGACCCAGTACTTC,CASSPGQAVETQYF
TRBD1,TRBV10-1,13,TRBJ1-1,TGCGCCAGCAGTGACTCGAACAGGGGGTTGGCTTTCTTT,CASSDSNRGLAFF
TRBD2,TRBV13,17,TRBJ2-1,TGTGCCAGCAGCCCCGGACTAGCGGGGGGGCTCGGGAATGAGCAGTTCTTC,CASSPGLAGGLGNEQFF
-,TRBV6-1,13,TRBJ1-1,TGTGCCACCTTCCGGGGGGAGGGCACTGAAGCTTTCTTT,CATFRGEGTEAFF
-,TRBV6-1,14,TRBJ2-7,TGTGCCAGCAGTACCCAGGGGAGTAAGGACGAGCAGTACTTC,CASSTQGSKDEQYF
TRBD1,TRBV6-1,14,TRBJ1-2,TGTGCCAGCCGAGACAGGGTGGCTCTCTATGGCTACACCTTC,CASRDRVALYGYTF
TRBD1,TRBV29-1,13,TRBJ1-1,TGCAGCGCGCGGGACAGGGCAGTTGGTGAAGCTTTCTTT,CSARDRAVGEAFF
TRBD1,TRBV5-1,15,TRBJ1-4,TGCGCCAGCAGCTTAAACAGGGGGACTAATGAAAAACTGTTTTTT,CASSLNRGTNEKLFF
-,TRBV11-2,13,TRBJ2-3,TGTGCCAGCAGCTTAGGAGAAGCCCATACGCAGTATTTT,CASSLGEAHTQYF
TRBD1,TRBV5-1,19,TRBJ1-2,TGCGCCAGCAGCTTGGGGGACAGGGTAATCTTCCAGGCTAACTATGGCTACACCTTC,CASSLGDRVIFQANYGYTF
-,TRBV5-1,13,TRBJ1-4,TGCGCCAGCAGCTTAGGGCAGGGGGAAAAACTGTTTTTT,CASSLGQGEKLFF
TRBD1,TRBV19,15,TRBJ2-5,TGTGCCAGTAGTATGGGACAGGGTAATGGAGAGACCCAGTACTTC,CASSMGQGNGETQYF
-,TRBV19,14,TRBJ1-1,TGTGCCAGTAAACGGGGTTCAGAAGGCACTGAAGCTTTCTTT,CASKRGSEGTEAFF
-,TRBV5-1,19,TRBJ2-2,TGCGCCAGCAGCTCCCCGAGGGTGAGGGAGCCAGCGAACACCGGGGAGCTGTTTTTT,CASSSPRVREPANTGELFF
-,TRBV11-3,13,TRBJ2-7,TGTGCCAGCAGCCGCGTTGGGGGCCACGAGCAGTACTTC,CASSRVGGHEQYF
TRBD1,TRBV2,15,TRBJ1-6,TGTGCCAGCAGTGAATCGGCAGGGGGCAATTCACCCCTCCACTTT,CASSESAGGNSPLHF
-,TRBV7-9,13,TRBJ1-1,TGTGCCAGCAGCTTTCCCTTGAACACTGAAGCTTTCTTT,CASSFPLNTEAFF
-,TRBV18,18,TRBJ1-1,TGTGCCAGCTCACCCGGTACGAGTGTCGGGGAGCTGAACACTGAAGCTTTCTTT,CASSPGTSVGELNTEAFF
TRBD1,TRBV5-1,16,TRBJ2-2,TGCGCCAGCAGCTTATTAGGACAGGGGGACACCGGGGAGCTGTTTTTT,CASSLLGQGDTGELFF
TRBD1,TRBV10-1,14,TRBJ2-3,TGCGCCAGCAGTGAGGACAGGGTGACAGATACGCAGTATTTT,CASSEDRVTDTQYF
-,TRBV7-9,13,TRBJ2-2,TGTGCCAGCAGCTTTCTCCTCTCCGGGGAGCTGTTTTTT,CASSFLLSGELFF
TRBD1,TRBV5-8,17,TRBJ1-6,TGTGCCAGCAGCGGTTTCACAGGGGACGGTCGGTGGTCACCCCTCCACTTT,CASSGFTGDGRWSPLHF
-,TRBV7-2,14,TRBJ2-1,TGTGCCAGCAGCCGTCTAAAGCTCGAACTCAAGCAGTTCTTC,CASSRLKLELKQFF
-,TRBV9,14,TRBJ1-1,TGTGCCAGCAGCGTAGGACAGGATGGCACTGAAGCTTTCTTT,CASSVGQDGTEAFF
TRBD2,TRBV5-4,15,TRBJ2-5,TGTGCCAGCAGACCCGGCGGGGGTAACCAAGAGACCCAGTACTTC,CASRPGGGNQETQYF
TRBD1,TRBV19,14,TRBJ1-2,TGTGCCAGTAGTATACTAACAGGGGTCTATGGCTACACCTTC,CASSILTGVYGYTF
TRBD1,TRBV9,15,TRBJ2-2,TGTGCCAGCAGGGCGCCAGGGGGTGACACCGGGGAGCTGTTTTTT,CASRAPGGDTGELFF
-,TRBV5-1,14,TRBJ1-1,TGCGCCAGCAGCTTGACAGGGATGAACACTGAAGCTTTCTTT,CASSLTGMNTEAFF
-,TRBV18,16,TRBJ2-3,TGTGCCAGCTCACCCGGCGCGGAGGTGGGCACAGATACGCAGTATTTT,CASSPGAEVGTDTQYF
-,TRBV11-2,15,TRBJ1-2,TGTGCCAGCAGCGAAAATGTGGACAGCAGCTATGGCTACACCTTC,CASSENVDSSYGYTF
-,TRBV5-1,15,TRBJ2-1,TGCGCCAGCAGCTTTCAGGGGACCCCTCGAGATGAGCAGTTCTTC,CASSFQGTPRDEQFF
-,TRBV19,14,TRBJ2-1,TGTGCCAGTAATGCCGGGGAAACCTACAATGAGCAGTTCTTC,CASNAGETYNEQFF
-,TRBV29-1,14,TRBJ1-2,TGCAGCGTCCCGGTCCCCAGGTCATTAGATGGCTACACCTTC,CSVPVPRSLDGYTF
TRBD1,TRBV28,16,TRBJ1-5,TGTGCCAGCAGTTTACATCAGGACAGGACGGGGCAGCCCCAGCATTTT,CASSLHQDRTGQPQHF
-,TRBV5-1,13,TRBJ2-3,TGCGCCAGCAGCCAGGGGGGACCAGATACGCAGTATTTT,CASSQGGPDTQYF
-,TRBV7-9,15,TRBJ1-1,TGTGCCAGCAGCCCCACCCGGGACACGGGGACTGAAGCTTTCTTT,CASSPTRDTGTEAFF
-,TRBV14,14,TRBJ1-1,TGTGCCAGCAGCTCTGAAGGGGCGAACACTGAAGCTTTCTTT,CASSSEGANTEAFF